Presented here are 6 T cell receptor beta chains from one specimen sequenced in a study of T cells in tuberculosis. Cells were sorted from thawed PBMC rested overnight and stained with GMM-loaded CD1B tetramer, viability dye and anti-CD3. CD1B tetramers were loaded with Rhodococcus equi-derived C32 glucose monomycolate. Using immunoSEQ multiplex PCR, the repertoire was profiled, and TCRdb retains in-frame clones only, with some absent. There are approximately 59,000 clones in the sample; approximately 91% occur only once, and 21% lies in the top ten. The sequenced material came from CD1b-GMM tetramer-negative cells sorted from PBMCs. These receptors all stem from an adult woman with latent tuberculosis.

This clone has ten or more counts. J is TRBJ1-2 and V is TRBV15; no firm D call. The germline V gene encodes CDR1 LNHNV and CDR2 YYDKDF (reference sequence). The CDR3 length is 15 residues. Deletions cut 0 bases from V and 2 bases from J, with 10 bases between. The CDR3 coding sequence is TGTGCCACCAGCAGAGAGAGGTCGGTGAACTATGGCTACACCTTC. Protein: CATSRERSVNYGYTF.

The chain is built from TRBV4-3 and TRBJ2-3, with D perhaps matching TRBD1 (6 bases). Germline CDR1 reads LGHNA; CDR2 reads YSLEER. The CDR3 consists of 13 residues. Trimming took 0 bases from V and 6 from J, leaving 7 bases between them. The CDR3 protein is CASSQDTGDTQYF. As DNA, the CDR3 is TGCGCCAGCAGCCAAGATACAGGGGATACGCAGTATTTT.

The V gene is TRBV2, the J gene TRBJ2-7, with 8 bases identical to TRBD2. Per the germline V gene, CDR1 is SNHLY and CDR2 is FYNNEI. The CDR3 consists of 13 residues. The junction had 8 bases not matched to a gene; V was cut back by 8 bases and J by 5 bases. CDR3 loop: CASERETKDEQYF. The CDR3 nucleotides are TGTGCCAGCGAGCGGGAGACTAAGGACGAGCAGTACTTC.

The chain is built from TRBV4-3 and TRBJ2-7; a weak D match, TRBD1 (5 bases). The V end was cut by 0 bases, the J end by 3 bases, with 12 bases between. Germline CDR1 and CDR2: LGHNA and YSLEER. CDR3 length equals 15 residues. In nucleotides, the CDR3 is TGCGCCAGCAGCCAAGATATAGACAGCTACTACGAGCAGTACTTC. Its protein product is CASSQDIDSYYEQYF.

The rearrangement joins TRBV6-1 to TRBJ2-7; the match to TRBD1 covers 7 bases. Germline V gene lookup returns CDR1 MNHNS and CDR2 SASEGT. This CDR3 region has 14 residues. V shed 8 bases and J 2 bases; nucleotides not matched to a gene: 9. The CDR3 sequence: CASGRTGGPYEQYF. DNA for the CDR3: TGTGCCAGCGGTCGGACAGGTGGACCCTACGAGCAGTACTTC.

On this clone: The same CDR3 also results from other DNA sequences found in this sample. This chain links TRBV7-3 with TRBJ2-1, with 11 bases lining up with TRBD2. The junction had 3 bases not matched to a gene; V was cut back by 5 bases and J by 3 bases. CDR1 SGHTA and CDR2 FQGTGA come from the germline V gene. This CDR3 is built from 15 residues. CDR3 nucleotides: TGTGCCAGCAGCCCGCTAGCGGGAGGCTACAATGAGCAGTTCTTC. It encodes CASSPLAGGYNEQFF.